The 22 T cell receptor beta chains given below trace back to one sample, sequenced in a study of shared clonotypes between healthy human individuals. The protocol was immunoSEQ multiplex PCR, while the TCRdb copy is restricted to in-frame clones and leaves out a portion. The data show 2 million to 2.5 million clones, less than 95% seen once. Sequenced material: naive CD4+ T cells from PBMCs. Noted subset: CD45RA+ positively selected. These receptors came from a man younger than 35 in good health. Some clones in this sample may be carry-over from other donors' samples.

This clone was counted once. This chain connects TRBV19 to TRBJ1-1, with a weak D call TRBD1 (6 bases). Deletions cut 5 bases from V and 1 base from J, with 20 bases between. In germline, CDR1 is LNHDA, CDR2 SQIVND (reference sequence). CDR3 size: 17 residues. The chain's CDR3 is CASSPTFNRVENTEAFF. DNA of the CDR3: TGTGCCAGTAGTCCTACTTTCAACAGGGTTGAGAACACTGAAGCTTTCTTT.

This chain connects TRBV20-1 to TRBJ2-3; D ambiguous. There are 11 residues in the CDR3. CDR1 is DFQATT, CDR2 SNEGSKA, per germline (reference sequence). V was shortened by 6 bases and J by 4 bases, with 8 bases between the two germline ends. Here the CDR3 DNA reads TGCAGTGCCCCGTTGCCAGATACGCAGTATTTT. Its protein is CSAPLPDTQYF.

The chain recombines TRBV19 with TRBJ1-5, with a tentative D call TRBD1 (6 bases). CDR3 length equals 15 residues. Trimming removed 3 bases at V and 3 bases at J, with 12 bases between. Per germline, CDR1 LNHDA and CDR2 SQIVND (reference sequence). The CDR3 DNA reads TGTGCCAGTAGTATTACCGGGGGACACAATCAGCCCCAGCATTTT. Amino acids: CASSITGGHNQPQHF.

V and J are TRBV5-1 and TRBJ1-1; D perhaps matches TRBD1 (5 bases). This CDR3 contains 14 residues. The V and J ends lost 5 bases and 3 bases respectively, with 14 bases between them. Germline CDR1 SGHRS, CDR2 YFSETQ. The CDR3 here is CASRWGGWDTEAFF. DNA for the CDR3: TGCGCCAGCAGATGGGGCGGTTGGGACACTGAAGCTTTCTTT.

This clone came up a few times. This chain links TRBV28 with TRBJ1-2; D uncertain. Germline V CDR1 and CDR2: MDHEN, SYDVKM. The V end lost 10 bases, the J end lost 4 bases, and 10 bases lay between the germline ends. This CDR3 spans 11 amino acids. The CDR3 sequence: CATVEGYGYTF. CDR3 DNA sequence: TGTGCCACCGTGGAAGGCTATGGCTACACCTTC.

Concerning this clone: Different DNA sequences within this sample yield the same CDR3. The CDR3 spells CATSRVDEKLFF. The DNA of the CDR3 is TGTGCCACCAGCAGAGTCGACGAAAAACTGTTTTTT. This chain joins TRBV15 and TRBJ1-4, with D uncertain. V lost 1 base and J 8 bases, leaving 5 bases between the germline ends. Germline-derived CDR1 and CDR2 are LNHNV and YYDKDF (reference sequence). This CDR3 has 12 residues.

The chain carries TRBV19 and TRBJ2-1, with D perhaps matching TRBD2 (6 bases). V lost 6 bases and J lost 1, with 13 bases in between. There are 15 residues in the CDR3. CDR1 and CDR2 from the germline V gene are LNHDA and SQIVND (reference sequence). CDR3 bases: TGTGCCAGTAGAGGTGGGCGGGAATCCTACAATGAGCAGTTCTTC. The encoded protein is CASRGGRESYNEQFF.

This clone showed up just once. The chain is built from TRBV28 and TRBJ2-7; TRBD2 agrees at 11 bases. The J segment lost 1 base and the V segment lost 6 bases, leaving 8 bases of the junction unmatched. The germline gives CDR1 MDHEN, CDR2 SYDVKM. This CDR3 comprises 16 residues. This CDR3 is CASRNSGRAFSYEQYF. The CDR3 DNA reads TGTGCCAGCAGAAATAGCGGGAGGGCCTTTTCCTACGAGCAGTACTTC.

This clone was seen only once. The chain couples TRBV30 to TRBJ2-6; D is ambiguous. Trimming took off 2 bases at V and 3 bases at J, with 8 bases between the two ends. The germline gives CDR1 GTSNPN, CDR2 SVGIG (reference sequence). The CDR3 sequence is 14 residues long. For the CDR3, the DNA is TGTGCCTGGAGTCGTACGCTTGGGGCCAACGTCCTGACTTTC. Translating gives CAWSRTLGANVLTF.

This sequence joins TRBV28 and TRBJ2-1; 8 positions agree with TRBD2. The CDR3 sequence is 15 residues long. In germline, CDR1 is MDHEN, CDR2 SYDVKM. The V and J ends lost 3 bases and 3 bases, in that order; junction bases with no gene match: 4. For the CDR3, the DNA is TGTGCCAGCAGTTTCACTAGCGGCCTCTACAATGAGCAGTTCTTC. This sequence encodes CASSFTSGLYNEQFF.

About this clone itself: Other DNA sequences in the sample encode the same CDR3. The chain combines TRBV5-1 with TRBJ2-7, with TRBD1 matching 11 bases. The germline V gene has CDR1 SGHRS and CDR2 YFSETQ. V shed 0 bases, J shed 6 bases, and the junction held 8 bases outside the gene matches. The CDR3 spans 16 residues. The CDR3 protein is CASSLAGGTGGGEQYF. The CDR3 DNA reads as TGCGCCAGCAGCTTGGCCGGTGGGACAGGGGGTGGCGAGCAGTACTTC. The full variable domain, with the rest looked up from reference TRBV5-1 and TRBJ2-7, is KAGVTQTPRYLIKTRGQQVTLSCSPISGHRSVSWYQQTPGQGLQFLFEYFSETQRNKGNFPGRFSGRQFSNSRSEMNVSTLELGDSALYLCASSLAGGTGGGEQYFGPGTRLTVT.

This rearrangement joins TRBV6-5 to TRBJ1-1; 7 positions agree with TRBD1. The CDR3 spans 15 residues. CDR1 MNHEY and CDR2 SVGAGI come from the germline V gene. Trimming cost V 1 base and J 7 bases; bases outside gene matches: 9. CDR3 residues: CASSYWTGLDGEAFF. CDR3 coding DNA: TGTGCCAGCAGTTACTGGACAGGCCTCGATGGTGAAGCTTTCTTT.

The table lists this clone with a count of one. At the DNA level, this CDR3 is encoded by other sequences in the same sample as well. The chain employs TRBV7-3 and TRBJ2-3, with TRBD2 matching over 7 bases. Germline CDR1 reads SGHTA; CDR2 reads FQGTGA. The CDR3 consists of 13 residues. Losses at the gene ends were 2 bases for V and 5 bases for J; bases not matched to a gene: 1. CDR3 in DNA: TGTGCCAGCAGCTTAGCGGGAGTAGATACGCAGTATTTT. It codes for CASSLAGVDTQYF.

The V gene is TRBV6-5, the J gene TRBJ2-1; 7 bases fit TRBD1. V gave up 5 bases and J gave up 4 bases; unmatched junction bases: 8. The germline V gene has CDR1 MNHEY and CDR2 SVGAGI. There are 15 residues in the CDR3. The CDR3 coding sequence is TGTGCCAGCAGTCAACCGGGACAGTCATACAATGAGCAGTTCTTC. Translated, it gives CASSQPGQSYNEQFF.

On this clone itself: This sample also contains other DNA sequences that code for the same CDR3. The chain couples TRBV2 to TRBJ1-5; D is perhaps TRBD1 (5 bases). V gave up 7 bases and J gave up 6 bases, with 22 bases separating them. The germline gives CDR1 SNHLY, CDR2 FYNNEI. This CDR3 is built from 16 residues. The CDR3: CASNELVTAGSQPQHF. CDR3 bases: TGTGCCAGCAACGAACTTGTGACAGCGGGAAGTCAGCCCCAGCATTTT.

Comment on this clone: Other DNA sequences in the same sample also yield this CDR3. V usage is TRBV7-2 and J usage is TRBJ2-7; TRBD2 matches 9 bases. Per germline, CDR1 SGHTA and CDR2 FQGNSA. The CDR3 is 14 residues long. Trimming at V came to 1 base and at J to 4 bases, leaving 2 bases not matched to a gene. The CDR3 nucleotides read TGTGCCAGCAGCTTAGTAGCGGGGGAGTACGAGCAGTACTTC. Amino acids: CASSLVAGEYEQYF.

This clone was recorded only once. V gene TRBV5-1 combines with J gene TRBJ1-2; 12 nucleotides match TRBD1. V lost 4 bases, J lost 7 bases, and 17 bases stayed unmatched. Germline lookup yields CDR1 SGHRS and CDR2 YFSETQ. The CDR3 totals 18 residues. The DNA of the CDR3 is TGCGCCAGCAGCCCGGCCGGGACAGGGGGCGGATATTGGGGTGGCTACACCTTC. The encoded protein is CASSPAGTGGGYWGGYTF.

This rearrangement joins TRBV5-1 to TRBJ2-2; D is ambiguous. The V and J ends lost 4 bases and 1 base respectively, with 11 bases between them. The CDR3 length is 15 residues. The germline gives CDR1 SGHRS, CDR2 YFSETQ. CDR3 amino acids: CASSPWTVNTGELFF. CDR3 in DNA: TGCGCCAGCAGCCCCTGGACCGTGAACACCGGGGAGCTGTTTTTT.

The genes are TRBV19 and TRBJ2-7; D is undetermined. Between the trimmed V and J ends, which lost 5 bases and 4 bases, there was a span of 6 bases. The CDR3 is 11 residues long. In germline, CDR1 is LNHDA, CDR2 SQIVND (reference sequence). The CDR3 DNA is TGTGCCAGTAGTCTTACTTACGAGCAGTACTTC. Its protein product is CASSLTYEQYF. The full variable domain, completed using reference TRBV19 and TRBJ2-7, is DGGITQSPKYLFRKEGQNVTLSCEQNLNHDAMYWYRQDPGQGLRLIYYSQIVNDFQKGDIAEGYSVSREKKESFPLTVTSAQKNPTAFYLCASSLTYEQYFGPGTRLTVT.

The chain is built from TRBV7-2 and TRBJ2-2, with D possibly matching TRBD2 (5 bases). The CDR3 spans 17 residues. Trimming took off 2 bases at V and 0 bases at J, with 13 bases between the two ends. CDR1 and CDR2 from the germline V gene are SGHTA and FQGNSA. CDR3 region: CASSLLRARSNTGELFF. CDR3 DNA: TGTGCCAGCAGCTTATTGAGGGCCCGGTCGAACACCGGGGAGCTGTTTTTT.

The rearrangement uses TRBV2 and TRBJ2-3; unclear D gene. The CDR3 is 14 amino acids. The germline V gene encodes CDR1 SNHLY and CDR2 FYNNEI. With 4 bases removed from V and 4 bases from J, the gap between germline ends came to 12 bases. CDR3 sequence reads: CASSVNGIADTQYF. The CDR3 DNA reads TGTGCCAGCAGTGTGAATGGGATCGCAGATACGCAGTATTTT.

This rearrangement joins TRBV19 to TRBJ1-5, with 7 bases that match TRBD1. V dropped 9 bases and J dropped 0; count of bases not matched to a gene: 11. Germline loops: CDR1 LNHDA, CDR2 SQIVND (reference sequence). This CDR3 has 16 residues. The CDR3 DNA reads TGTGCCAGCAATCAGGGGGGACCTTATAGCAATCAGCCCCAGCATTTT. It specifies CASNQGGPYSNQPQHF.